This TCR beta chain emerged from a study of blood T cell repertoires in COVID-19. The wider study: Samples taken during acute and convalescent COVID-19 were collected in the United States, Italy and Spain.

Participants, about 18 to 90 years old, spanned around 25 US areas. Each recovered donor of Cohort 3 presented with two negative PCRs, clearance, or symptom resolution. This CDR3 spans 16 amino acids. V trimming: 2 bases; J trimming: 6 bases; junction bases outside the gene matches: 12. Germline CDR1 reads ENHRY; CDR2 reads SYGVKD. In the original analysis: Researchers report that nucleated cell counts were estimated from reference gene primer amplification. Sequenced by immunoSEQ multiplex PCR; TCRdb stores in-frame clones only, minus some. V and J calls plus clone size are reproduced from that table; the DNA served to infer D and trimming. The table has over 150,000 clones, 85% to 90% seen once.

Sample: PBMCs or T cells enriched from blood (not recorded which). The sequence was obtained from a middle-aged man who had recovered from COVID-19. The V gene is TRBV10-3, the J gene TRBJ1-2, with TRBD1 identical over 7 bases. The CDR3 sequence is CAISEKWTGLVDGYTF. The CDR3 DNA sequence: TGTGCCATCAGTGAGAAATGGACAGGCTTGGTGGATGGCTACACCTTC.